This T cell receptor beta chain was sequenced for a study of circulating CD8 cells and anti-PD-1 response in melanoma. Study-wide findings and caveats: Only baseline and M1 samples entered the published repertoire comparisons.

Each library started from about 14 ng of total RNA using the QIAseq Immune Repertoire TCR panel. TCRdb reprocessed the reads via MiXCR and lists one record per CDR3 protein. The sample yields about 380 distinct CDR3 sequences, about 7.4% seen once. This clonotype rates as large. Its antigen is currently unknown. CDR3 length equals 14 residues. Germline CDR1 SGHDT, CDR2 YYEEEE. The trim removed 5 bases at V and 4 bases at J, leaving 9 bases unmatched. Live CD3+CD8+TCRalphabeta+ cells were sorted into four subsets by PD-1 and/or TIGIT. V gene TRBV5-6 combines with J gene TRBJ2-7; 7 bases map to TRBD2. The source material was CD8+ T cells from PBMCs, sampled at baseline or after one month of anti-PD-1 therapy (not recorded which). The origin of this receptor is a human donor with melanoma. The CDR3 spells CASSPGRASYEQYF. The CDR3 nucleotides read TGTGCCAGCAGTCCGGGGAGGGCCTCTTACGAGCAGTACTTC. The variable domain in full, completed from reference TRBV5-6 and TRBJ2-7, reads DAGVTQSPTHLIKTRGQQVTLRCSPKSGHDTVSWYQQALGQGPQFIFQYYEEEERQRGNFPDRFSGHQFPNYSSELNVNALLLGDSALYLCASSPGRASYEQYFGPGTRLTVT.